Described below is a single TCR beta chain sequence and its context. This sample stems from a study of blood T cells in healthy people across ages. The second PCR ran about 6 to 11 cycles with a sample-barcoded 5' primer and J-beta primers. TCRdb reanalysed the 5' RACE reads using MiXCR and keeps one entry per CDR3 protein. Of around 820,000 distinct CDR3 sequences in the sample, around 25% were seen once. Germline V gene lookup returns CDR1 SQVTM and CDR2 ANQGSEA. The junction had 5 bases not matched to a gene; V was cut back by 4 bases and J by 4 bases. This CDR3 contains 14 residues. These same data were also listed under a study on T cells of mothers and their children.

Sample: blood. This sequence originates from a boy between 5 and 17 years old in good health. The V call is TRBV29-1, the J call TRBJ2-5; TRBD2 aligns across 11 bases. The CDR3 nucleotides read TGCAGCGTTGTAGGTAGCGGGGGGGGAGAGACCCAGTACTTC. This sequence encodes CSVVGSGGGETQYF. The entire variable domain, with the rest obtained from reference TRBV29-1 and TRBJ2-5, is as follows: SAVISQKPSRDICQRGTSLTIQCQVDSQVTMMFWYRQQPGQSLTLIATANQGSEATYESGFVIDKFPISRPNLTFSTLTVSNMSPEDSSIYLCSVVGSGGGETQYFGPGTRLLVL.